This T cell receptor (beta chain) was captured in a study of T cells after posttransplantation cyclophosphamide. Study-level results: Tissue-infiltrating T cells from skin or gut overlapped little with blood T cells. Donor CD8+ memory clones often dominated recipient blood repertoires at later times.

Germline assignment: CDR1 SGHRS and CDR2 YFSETQ. Trimming at V came to 5 bases and at J to 2 bases, leaving 14 bases not matched to a gene. The CDR3 sequence is 17 residues long. Some clones are missing from TCRdb's copy, which holds only in-frame ones; the method was immunoSEQ multiplex PCR. Of tens of thousands of clones in the sample, around 91% were seen once. A marrow graft followed busulfan-fludarabine conditioning, with cyclophosphamide on days +3 and +4. With regard to this clone: Its antigen is still unknown.

The chain has TRBV5-1 and TRBJ2-3; 7 positions agree with TRBD2. The origin of this receptor is a male patient aged 60 to 75 who received an allogeneic stem cell transplant from a related donor and was CMV-positive. These T cells may partly come from the graft donor. The sample in question was PBMCs, obtained about 60 days after allogeneic stem cell transplant with posttransplant cyclophosphamide. The CDR3 sequence is CASRVQTSPGLTDTQYF. In DNA form, the CDR3 reads TGCGCCAGCAGGGTCCAGACTAGCCCGGGGCTCACAGATACGCAGTATTTT.